This T cell receptor beta chain is drawn from a study of memory CD8 T cells in hepatitis C reinfection (dated by TCRdb to about 2017). Study-wide context: Among the donors, three cleared two back-to-back HCV infections on their own, whereas two got rid of a primary infection but ended up chronically infected after reinfection. A case counted as HCV reinfection when an HCV RNA test came back positive after two negative tests taken at least 60 days apart. Samples from before reinfection were taken anywhere from 55 to 20 weeks prior to reinfection being detected. The study tracked the TCR beta repertoire of virus-specific CD8 T cells longitudinally across an HCV reinfection episode in several donors. Between 2009 and 2012, roughly five reinfection cases that had stored pre-reinfection samples were identified. In the reinfection study, participants who had previously resolved an HCV infection were followed up every 3 months.

Unmatched junction bases come to 4, with V trimmed by 2 bases and J by 5 bases. The CDR3 sequence holds 15 residues, the cysteine and phenylalanine included. Only CDR3 DNA is held: 45 bases, read in frame from base 1. The germline V gene specifies SGHRS as CDR1 and YFSETQ as CDR2. Library prep was done by the immunoSEQ multiplex PCR assay. Genomic DNA was extracted from the sorted cells, and the TCR beta V, D and J regions were sequenced using the automated high-throughput method of Adaptive Biotechnologies. A two-step, bias-controlled multiplex PCR was used to amplify CDR3 regions. An Illumina instrument was used to sequence the amplified TCR beta libraries. The study's own analysis went as follows. Demultiplexed reads were processed to lower amplification and sequencing bias, and the IMGT database was used to assign CDR3 sequences to gene families. Repertoire data were analyzed with ImmunoSEQ software version 2.0. Out-of-frame sequences and sequences containing stop codons in the CDR3 were removed from the clonotype lists. Clonotypes with a frequency below 0.01% were excluded because such low-frequency clonotypes corresponded to less than one cell. Richness was computed as observed richness divided by input cell number, and evenness as Shannon entropy divided by log observed richness. To measure repertoire diversity and how similar the repertoire was between time points, Simpson diversity and Morisita-Horn overlap indices were applied. Clonotypes were grouped as dominant (>1%), sub-dominant (0.5-0.99%), low abundance (0.1-0.49%) or lowest abundance (<0.1%). A germline index was derived by subtracting total nucleotide additions from total CDR3 length and dividing the result by total CDR3 length. The immuneACCESS repertoire file appears here via TCRdb, limited to in-frame rearrangements. These files lack a portion of the clones; in checked studies, under half of the deficit traces to unresolved V genes, and the cause of the others is not known. The V and J calls and clone size were taken over from that table, and D and trimming were inferred from the DNA. Here the sample has approximately 6,300 clones; around 91% occur a single time. Of the sample, 20% to 25% is held by the ten largest clones.

Overall study outcomes, separate from this receptor: Because only 4 to 6 donors were included, definitive conclusions about public clonotypes linked to secondary clearance could not be reached by the study.

As for this clone: The antigen it recognizes is unknown. Base quality data are lacking; no much larger clone is found one base away.

The time point label corresponds to: pre-reinfection, 55 to 20 weeks before reinfection detection. Sorted cells were sequenced directly ex vivo, with no in vitro expansion before TCR sequencing. The donors were people who inject drugs and were enrolled in Canada's Montreal Acute Hepatitis C Cohort Study (HEPCO). As controls, total naive CD8 T cells, sorted as viable CD3+ CD8+ CD45RO-, were obtained from two donors at each of the three reinfection time points. Before sorting, cryopreserved peripheral blood mononuclear cells were thawed, and CD8 T cells were purified from the thawed cells. CD8 T cells were enriched by negative selection with the MACS CD8+ T cell Isolation Kit. A BD FACSAria II sorter with FACSDiva software was used for cell sorting, and FlowJo was used for data analysis.

The V gene is TRBV5-1 and the J gene is TRBJ2-1; 10 of the junction bases match TRBD2. The source material was naive CD8+ T cells sorted from blood. Taken with the paper, the label for cell subset or site translates to: total naive CD8+CD45RO- T cells. This sequence originates from a man aged 50-60 years with hepatitis C virus infection. The CDR3 in this case is CASSLGLAENNEQFF. Read as DNA, the sequence is TGCGCCAGCAGCTTAGGACTAGCGGAAAACAATGAGCAGTTCTTC.